Below, 15 T cell receptor beta chains from the same sample are listed, as sequenced in a study of T cells in Graves' hyperthyroidism and ophthalmopathy. Researchers amplified the TCR beta CDR3 regions from RNA transcripts. An initial round of RT-PCR targeting the TCR CDR3 relied on the HTBI primer set. Each CDR3 protein gets one entry after TCRdb re-called the multiplex PCR reads with MiXCR. Among about 400,000 distinct CDR3 sequences listed, roughly 15% were seen once. The specimen was blood. The receptors were sampled from a young woman with Graves' hyperthyroidism.

This clonotype was found a few times. The J gene is TRBJ1-4, the V gene TRBV4-3, with 7 bases that match TRBD1. CDR1 is LGHNA, CDR2 YSLEER, per germline. The CDR3 consists of 12 residues. Trimming took 2 bases from V and 11 from J; bases not matched to a gene: 2. CDR3 coding DNA: TGCGCCAGCAGCCAATTGACAGGGAAACTGTTTTTT. It encodes CASSQLTGKLFF.

Comments on this clonotype: This may be a read error, as it is one base from a much larger clone. The chain joins TRBV6-1 to TRBJ1-5; weak D call: TRBD1 (6 bases). CDR3 length: 15 residues. Trimming took 5 bases from V and 5 from J, leaving 16 bases between them. The V gene's germline CDR1 is MNHNS and CDR2 SASEGT. CDR3: CASSKTRGGDQPQHF. The CDR3 bases are TGTGCCAGCAGTAAGACACGGGGGGGCGATCAGCCCCAGCATTTT.

This clonotype was found many times. The chain recombines TRBV20-1 with TRBJ2-3; 11 bases are shared with TRBD2. Germline values: CDR1 DFQATT, CDR2 SNEGSKA (reference sequence). The CDR3 contains 14 residues. V shed 4 bases, J shed 2 bases, and the junction held 2 bases outside the gene matches. The CDR3 sequence: CSATSGRTTDTQYF. The CDR3 DNA is TGCAGTGCTACTAGCGGGAGGACCACAGATACGCAGTATTTT.

The V and J genes are TRBV5-5 and TRBJ1-4; 7 nucleotides line up with TRBD1. Germline CDR1 SGHKS, CDR2 YYEKEE (reference sequence). CDR3 length: 15 amino acids. The J segment lost 4 bases and the V segment lost 4 bases, leaving 7 bases of the junction unmatched. CDR3 nucleotides: TGTGCCAGCAGCCCGGGGGACAGCTTTAATGAAAAACTGTTTTTT. Translated: CASSPGDSFNEKLFF.

The table lists this clonotype with a few counts. The CDR3 loop reads CSAAPGRALNEQFF. DNA of the CDR3: TGCAGTGCCGCCCCCGGGAGGGCCCTCAATGAGCAGTTCTTC. This rearrangement joins TRBV20-1 to TRBJ2-1, with 8 bases that match TRBD2. The CDR3 extends over 14 amino acids. Germline V gene sequence: CDR1 DFQATT, CDR2 SNEGSKA (reference sequence). V gave up 6 bases and J gave up 6 bases; unmatched junction bases: 10.

This clonotype was picked up a small number of times. This chain links TRBV6-1 with TRBJ1-1; D uncertain. This CDR3 contains 15 residues. CDR1 is MNHNS and CDR2 is SASEGT in the germline V gene. V dropped 5 bases and J dropped 4 bases, with 17 bases sitting between them. The CDR3 is CASSYTTEKVTEAFF. As DNA, the CDR3 is TGTGCCAGCAGTTATACTACAGAGAAAGTCACTGAAGCTTTCTTT.

This clonotype appeared many times. The chain employs TRBV4-3 and TRBJ1-5; D remains unclear. Trimming cost V 0 bases and J 4 bases, with 10 bases left between them. Germline V gene lookup returns CDR1 LGHNA and CDR2 YSLEER. The CDR3 extends over 15 amino acids. The CDR3 nucleotides read TGCGCCAGCAGCCAAGATCGAGCCGCTAATCAGCCCCAGCATTTT. This translates into CASSQDRAANQPQHF.

The chain links TRBV5-4 to TRBJ2-5; 10 bases line up with TRBD1. This CDR3 has 13 residues. V lost 7 bases, J lost 5 bases, and 5 bases stayed unmatched. CDR1 and CDR2 (germline): SGHNT, YYREEE (reference sequence). As DNA, the CDR3 is TGTGCCAGCGGCTGGACAGGGGGGGAGACCCAGTACTTC. This gives the protein CASGWTGGETQYF.

This clonotype was observed many times. CDR3 residues: CASSVDPPGVMNTEAFF. CDR3 in DNA: TGTGCCAGCAGCGTAGACCCCCCAGGGGTCATGAACACTGAAGCTTTCTTT. This sequence joins TRBV9 and TRBJ1-1; maybe TRBD1 (6 bases). V lost 0 bases to trimming and J lost 0 bases, with 15 bases between them. The CDR3 consists of 17 residues. In germline, CDR1 is SGDLS, CDR2 YYNGEE. Full variable domain (missing parts from reference TRBV9 and TRBJ1-1): DSGVTQTPKHLITATGQRVTLRCSPRSGDLSVYWYQQSLDQGLQFLIQYYNGEERAKGNILERFSAQQFPDLHSELNLSSLELGDSALYFCASSVDPPGVMNTEAFFGQGTRLTVV.

This clonotype has a count of ten or more. This sequence joins TRBV6-5 and TRBJ2-3; a possible D gene is TRBD2 (6 bases). Trimming left V 2 bases short and J 3 bases short, with 15 bases between. This CDR3 is built from 16 residues. Looked up from germline, CDR1 is MNHEY and CDR2 is SVGAGI. In DNA, the CDR3 is TGTGCCAGCAGTTACCCGAAAAGTCGGGGGACAGATACGCAGTATTTT. Its translation: CASSYPKSRGTDTQYF.

This clonotype has just a few counts. The chain has TRBV30 and TRBJ2-2, with 8 bases fitting TRBD1. The ends lost 1 base at V and 3 bases at J; junction bases unmatched: 4. The CDR3 has 15 amino acids. Per the germline V gene, CDR1 is GTSNPN and CDR2 is SVGIG (reference sequence). CDR3 sequence: CAWSGGQVDTGELFF. The CDR3 nucleotides are TGTGCCTGGAGTGGGGGACAGGTTGACACCGGGGAGCTGTTTTTT.

This clonotype showed up many times. The CDR3 nucleotides read TGCAGTGCTAGTAGCGGTTCCCAGGGCGAGCAGTACTTC. Its translation is CSASSGSQGEQYF. The V and J genes are TRBV20-1 and TRBJ2-7; possible D gene TRBD2, 6 bases. The germline V gene has CDR1 DFQATT and CDR2 SNEGSKA (reference sequence). The CDR3 has 13 amino acids. Trimming left V 3 bases short and J 6 bases short, with 15 bases between.

The V gene is TRBV6-1, the J gene TRBJ2-5; the D gene is possibly TRBD1 (7 bases). V lost 2 bases and J 12 bases, leaving 22 bases between the germline ends. The CDR3 has 15 amino acids. Germline CDR1 and CDR2: MNHNS and SASEGT. CDR3 region: CASSEFDRQGGTEYF. CDR3 nucleotide sequence: TGTGCCAGCAGTGAATTCGACAGACAGGGAGGAACTGAGTACTTC.

As concerns this clonotype: This may arise from a read error, as a much more abundant clone is one base away. The chain employs TRBV20-1 and TRBJ2-5, with TRBD1 identical over 9 bases. CDR1 is DFQATT, CDR2 SNEGSKA, per germline (reference sequence). CDR3 length: 14 residues. The DNA for the CDR3 is TGCAGTGCTAGAGGACAGGGGGTTCGGGAGACCCTGTACTTC. Encoded protein: CSARGQGVRETLYF.

This clonotype was observed at least ten times. V usage is TRBV27 and J usage is TRBJ1-4; 8 nucleotides agree with TRBD1. J was trimmed by 4 bases and V by 6 bases; bases with no gene match: 4. This CDR3 is built from 14 residues. Germline assignment: CDR1 MNHEY and CDR2 SMNVEV (reference sequence). CDR3 amino acids: CASRFDRGNEKLFF. In DNA form, the CDR3 reads TGTGCCAGCAGATTTGACAGGGGTAATGAAAAACTGTTTTTT.